The clone carrying this T cell receptor (beta chain) was seen ten or more times. Its antigen remains unknown. The data derive from a study of T cells after yellow fever vaccination. Study findings and constraints: Contaminants from the bulk population, in the form of abundant clonotypes, could be found in FACS-sorted repertoires. A small proportion of clonotypes was detected in both the CD4 and CD8 compartments.

TCRdb redid the calling of the 5' RACE reads with MiXCR, one entry per CDR3 protein. Among tens of thousands of distinct CDR3 sequences listed, 7.4% were seen once. CDR1 and CDR2 (germline): LNHDA, SQIVND (reference sequence). Trimming stripped 3 bases from V and 1 base from J, with 13 bases between. The CDR3 has 16 residues. Here the sequenced sample was CD8+ T cells sorted from PBMCs, taken approximately 15 days after the first yellow fever vaccination. This sequence originates from a man aged 18 to 30 who received the YFV17D yellow fever vaccine. The V and J genes are TRBV19 and TRBJ2-1; TRBD2 might be the D (5 bases). CDR3 sequence reads: CASSMSTGSSYNEQFF. The CDR3 DNA reads as TGTGCCAGTAGTATGTCGACGGGGTCGTCCTACAATGAGCAGTTCTTC.